Here is one T cell receptor (beta chain) with its context. The length of the CDR3 is 15 residues. V was clipped by 8 bases and J by 4 bases; unmatched bases: 5. From germline, CDR1 is SNHLY and CDR2 FYNNEI. The protocol was immunoSEQ multiplex PCR, while the TCRdb copy is restricted to in-frame clones and leaves out a portion. The sample lists around 57,000 clones, roughly 80% seen once, with less than 7% in the top ten. This entry belongs to a study of blood T cell repertoires in COVID-19. As for the study in general: Samples came from the United States, Italy and Spain, spanning acute and convalescent COVID-19. T cells, B-cell-depleted T cells, or PBMCs supplied cDNA or gDNA.

The receptor was isolated from a woman aged 70-85 years with acute or convalescent COVID-19. The chain links TRBV2 to TRBJ2-2, with 12 nucleotides matching TRBD1. Sequenced sample: peripheral blood. CDR3: CASFPGQGATGELFF. The CDR3 coding sequence is TGTGCCAGCTTCCCGGGACAGGGGGCCACCGGGGAGCTGTTTTTT.